The 10 T cell receptor beta chains below were found in one sample sequenced in a study of regulatory T cells in long-lasting Graves disease. Indicated time point: newly diagnosed GD, antithyroid drugs for less than 3 months. From PBMCs, RNA was extracted and then used to make the TCR library. Arm-PCR with iRepertoire HTBI primers amplified the CDR3 regions for these TCR beta libraries. TCRdb redid the calling of the multiplex PCR reads with MiXCR, one entry per CDR3 protein. The sample includes about 210,000 distinct CDR3 sequences, around 20% of them seen just once. These data were also filed under a second study, of T cells in Graves' hyperthyroidism and ophthalmopathy.

The sequences come from peripheral blood mononuclear cells (PBMCs), collected at new diagnosis, from a patient treated with antithyroid drugs. The receptors were gathered from a woman in her twenties or thirties with Graves disease.

This sequence joins TRBV6-1 and TRBJ1-5; 12 bases are a match to TRBD1. Germline V CDR1 and CDR2: MNHNS, SASEGT. With V trimmed by 8 bases and J by 4 bases, 6 bases remained unmatched. CDR3 length: 15 residues. The CDR3: CASLGQGAGNQPQHF. The CDR3 nucleotides read TGTGCCAGCCTGGGACAGGGGGCCGGGAATCAGCCCCAGCATTTT.

This clonotype is a singleton in its sample. The J gene is TRBJ2-5, the V gene TRBV5-1, with 10 bases lining up with TRBD2. V gave up 2 bases and J gave up 2 bases; unmatched junction bases: 6. The germline gives CDR1 SGHRS, CDR2 YFSETQ. The CDR3 has 16 residues. As DNA, the CDR3 is TGCGCCAGCAGCTTTTGGGTAGCGGGGGGACAAGAGACCCAGTACTTC. As protein: CASSFWVAGGQETQYF.

This clonotype was recorded a few times. This clone may be a read error of a much larger clone one base away. The chain joins TRBV27 to TRBJ1-1; 11 bases match TRBD1. The CDR3 is 16 amino acids. Germline trimming cut 2 bases from V and 1 base from J; bases unmatched to any gene: 3. Germline assignment: CDR1 MNHEY and CDR2 SMNVEV (reference sequence). The CDR3, as DNA: TGTGCCAGCAGTTTAGCCGGACAGGGGGCGAACACTGAAGCTTTCTTT. This encodes CASSLAGQGANTEAFF.

This clonotype was observed many times. The chain carries TRBV12-3 or TRBV12-4 and TRBJ2-4, with D possibly matching TRBD2 (7 bases). V was shortened by 6 bases and J by 1 base, with 16 bases between the two germline ends. This CDR3 is 16 amino acids long. CDR3 in amino acids: CASSMGGAGAKNIQYF. The CDR3 DNA sequence: TGTGCCAGCAGCATGGGGGGGGCAGGGGCCAAAAACATTCAGTACTTC.

This clonotype was seen repeatedly, ten times or more. At one of its ends the junction is not consistent with the germline gene, which may arise from a read error. This chain joins TRBV11-3 and TRBJ2-3; D possibly corresponds to TRBD2 (6 bases). The germline V gene encodes CDR1 SGHNT and CDR2 YENEEA. The CDR3 covers 10 residues. Here the CDR3 DNA reads TGTGCCAGCAGCTCCGGGACTCTACCTTTT. This gives the protein CASSSGTLPF.

The V call is TRBV18, the J call TRBJ2-6; 10 nucleotides align to TRBD1. Germline CDR1 and CDR2: KGHSH and LQKENI. The CDR3 is 19 amino acids. V dropped 2 bases and J dropped 0; count of bases not matched to a gene: 7. The CDR3 DNA reads as TGTGCCAGCTCACCATTAGGACAGGGGGTCCCCTCTGGGGCCAACGTCCTGACTTTC. Translated: CASSPLGQGVPSGANVLTF.

The chain uses TRBV2 and TRBJ2-5, with D perhaps assigned TRBD1 or TRBD2 (7 bases each). Germline V lookup: CDR1 SNHLY, CDR2 FYNNEI. The V end was cut by 1 base, the J end by 7 bases, with 16 bases between. The CDR3 runs to 15 residues. CDR3 DNA sequence: TGTGCCAGCAGTGAAGGGGCCAGGGGGAGGGCGACCCAGTACTTC. Encoded protein: CASSEGARGRATQYF.

The chain employs TRBV3-1 and TRBJ1-1, with a possible D match to TRBD1 (6 bases). This CDR3 has 15 residues. Per germline, CDR1 LGHDT and CDR2 YNNKEL (reference sequence). Trimming pared 6 bases from V and 6 bases from J, leaving 20 bases between. CDR3 DNA sequence: TGTGCCAGCAGTGGGACCGGGCAGGGGTCCCCTGAAGCTTTCTTT. Amino acids: CASSGTGQGSPEAFF.

This clonotype was seen repeatedly, ten times or more. V is TRBV5-1 and J is TRBJ2-1; the match to TRBD2 covers 9 bases. J was trimmed by 4 bases and V by 5 bases; bases with no gene match: 10. Germline V gives CDR1 SGHRS, CDR2 YFSETQ. The CDR3 is 16 amino acids. CDR3 amino acids: CASSSDRLAEYNEQFF. The CDR3 region has the DNA TGCGCCAGCAGTTCAGACAGACTAGCGGAATACAATGAGCAGTTCTTC.

In its sample, this clonotype was seen many times. The V and J genes are TRBV19 and TRBJ2-1; 7 nucleotides match TRBD2. The junction had 6 bases not matched to a gene; V was cut back by 5 bases and J by 5 bases. This CDR3 is built from 14 residues. CDR1 and CDR2 (germline): LNHDA, SQIVND (reference sequence). The chain's CDR3 is CASSPGLKNNEQFF. For the CDR3, the DNA is TGTGCCAGTAGTCCGGGACTAAAAAACAATGAGCAGTTCTTC.